This T cell receptor (beta chain) was profiled in a study of shared clonotypes between healthy human individuals. The method was immunoSEQ multiplex PCR; TCRdb's version includes in-frame clones alone and lacks a portion of them. The sample shows over a million clones, 95% to 97% of them seen only once. This TCR derives from a man in his thirties or forties in good health. Sequences were obtained from naive CD4+ T cells sorted from blood. Subset given: CD45RA+ positively selected.

The CDR3 DNA reads as TGTGCCAGCTCACCGCGACAGGGGTCTAGCGGGAGCCCCTACAATGAGCAGTTCTTC. It codes for CASSPRQGSSGSPYNEQFF. The V gene is TRBV18, the J gene TRBJ2-1; 10 bases map to TRBD2. CDR1 and CDR2 (germline): KGHSH, LQKENI. V lost 3 bases to trimming and J lost 2 bases; unmatched junction nucleotides: 13. The CDR3 consists of 19 residues.